The present entry profiles one TCR beta chain with its context. These data come from a study of long-term antiretroviral therapy in people with HIV. The germline V gene has CDR1 WSHSY and CDR2 SAAADI. The CDR3 covers 12 residues. Deletions cut 7 bases from V and 4 bases from J, with 10 bases between. It was version v3.0 of the immunoSEQ assay that was run at survey level. Some clones are missing from TCRdb's copy, which holds only in-frame ones; the method was immunoSEQ multiplex PCR. The repertoire holds about 4,800 clones, more than 75% seen once, with about 5.9% in the top ten. This chain joins TRBV10-2 and TRBJ1-1; perhaps TRBD1 as D (6 bases). This TCR derives from a woman between 45 and 65 years old with HIV. The material was unsorted PBMCs, obtained 1.3 years after starting antiretroviral therapy. The CDR3 DNA is TGCGCCAGCAACACAGGGACCACTGAAGCTTTCTTT. Protein sequence: CASNTGTTEAFF.